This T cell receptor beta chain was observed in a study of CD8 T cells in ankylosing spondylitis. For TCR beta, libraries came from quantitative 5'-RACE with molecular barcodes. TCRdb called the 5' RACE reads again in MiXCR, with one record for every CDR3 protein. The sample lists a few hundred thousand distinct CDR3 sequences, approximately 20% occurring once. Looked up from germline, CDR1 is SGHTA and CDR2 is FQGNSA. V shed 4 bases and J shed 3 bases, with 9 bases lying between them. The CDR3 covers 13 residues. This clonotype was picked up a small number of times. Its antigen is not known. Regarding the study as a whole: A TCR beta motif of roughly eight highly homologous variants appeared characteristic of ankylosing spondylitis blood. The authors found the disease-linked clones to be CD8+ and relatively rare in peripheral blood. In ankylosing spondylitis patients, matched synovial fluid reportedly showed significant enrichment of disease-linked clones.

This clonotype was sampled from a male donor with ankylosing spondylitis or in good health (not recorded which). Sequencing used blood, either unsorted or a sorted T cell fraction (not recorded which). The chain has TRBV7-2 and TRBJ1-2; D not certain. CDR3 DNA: TGTGCCAGCAGCTGGGTCGAGGACTATGGCTACACCTTC. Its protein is CASSWVEDYGYTF.